This TCR beta chain was sequenced for a study of beta chain features in type 1 diabetes. Study conclusions and caveats: The study found moderately but significantly shorter TCRB CDR3s in all four CD4+ subsets of Type 1 diabetes patients. VDJ junctions sequenced from type 1 diabetes patients showed fewer insertions and more deletions.

This clone has just a few counts. Antigen specificity is unknown. The length of the CDR3 is 13 residues. Between the trimmed V and J ends, which lost 7 bases and 4 bases, there was a span of 13 bases. Germline V CDR1 and CDR2: LGHNA, YNFKEQ. Expressed TCRB transcripts were sequenced because the entire RNA isolate underwent reverse transcription. TCRdb keeps only in-frame clones here, not all; method: immunoSEQ multiplex PCR. The sample lists under 200,000 clones; about 8.3% were seen once. The chain joins TRBV4-2 to TRBJ1-1; D gene unclear. Sequencing input: central memory CD4+ T cells from blood. The sequence was obtained from a woman aged 18-29 years with type 1 diabetes. The CDR3 nucleotides read TGTGCCAGCACACTTGGGGAGACCACTGAAGCTTTCTTT. Amino acid sequence: CASTLGETTEAFF.